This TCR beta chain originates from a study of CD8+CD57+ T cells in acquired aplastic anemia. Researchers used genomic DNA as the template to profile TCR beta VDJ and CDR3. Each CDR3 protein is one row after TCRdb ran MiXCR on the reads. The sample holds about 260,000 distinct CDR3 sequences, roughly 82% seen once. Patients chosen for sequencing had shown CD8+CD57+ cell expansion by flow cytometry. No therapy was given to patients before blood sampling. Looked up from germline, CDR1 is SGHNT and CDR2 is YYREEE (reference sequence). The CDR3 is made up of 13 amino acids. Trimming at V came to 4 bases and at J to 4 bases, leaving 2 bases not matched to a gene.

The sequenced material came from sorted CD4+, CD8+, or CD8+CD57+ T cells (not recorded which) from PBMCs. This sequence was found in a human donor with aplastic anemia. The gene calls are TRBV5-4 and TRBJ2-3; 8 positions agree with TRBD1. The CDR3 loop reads CASSMGQADTQYF. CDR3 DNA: TGTGCCAGCAGCATGGGACAGGCAGATACGCAGTATTTT.